This is a list of T cell receptor beta chains from one sample in a study of blood T cell repertoires in COVID-19. TCRdb's copy holds only in-frame clones and misses some; the assay was immunoSEQ multiplex PCR. The sample holds over 450,000 clones, 89% seen once. Material: peripheral blood. The origin of the receptors is a man between 18 and 35 years old with COVID-19, enrolled during active disease. Both conserved end residues are part of each CDR3. A D gene is named only where the DNA matches it firmly. Size is omitted from some rows. Given values are once, few, many or a class for expanded clones.

abundance: NA; j_gene: TRBJ2-2; d_gene: TRBD1; v_gene: TRBV6-1; CDR3nt: TGTGCCAGCAGTGAGGGACAGGGGGCTTGGACCGGGGAGCTGTTTTTT; CDR3aa: CASSEGQGAWTGELFF
abundance: NA; j_gene: TRBJ2-5; d_gene: TRBD1; v_gene: TRBV7-3; CDR3nt: TGTGCCAGCAGCTTGGCAGGGGGCAAAGAGACCCAGTACTTC; CDR3aa: CASSLAGGKETQYF
abundance: NA; j_gene: TRBJ2-3; d_gene: NA; v_gene: TRBV29-1; CDR3nt: TGCAGCGTTGGCGGCAGGGCCACAGATACGCAGTATTTT; CDR3aa: CSVGGRATDTQYF
abundance: once; j_gene: TRBJ2-5; d_gene: TRBD1; v_gene: TRBV28; CDR3nt: TGTGCCAGCAGCCCCCCCGTTATCTTTCGGCAGGGGGAAGAGACCCAGTACTTC; CDR3aa: CASSPPVIFRQGEETQYF
abundance: few; j_gene: TRBJ2-7; d_gene: TRBD2; v_gene: TRBV13; CDR3nt: TGTGCCAGCAGCTCTACCCTGACTAGCGGGAGCTACGAGCAGTACTTC; CDR3aa: CASSSTLTSGSYEQYF
abundance: NA; j_gene: TRBJ2-7; d_gene: NA; v_gene: TRBV5-8; CDR3nt: TGTGCCAGCAGCCTCAGCTCCTACGAGCAGTACTTC; CDR3aa: CASSLSSYEQYF
abundance: few; j_gene: TRBJ1-6; d_gene: TRBD1; v_gene: TRBV10-1; CDR3nt: TGCGCCAGCAGTGAGTCAGGGGGCAATTCACCCCTCCACTTT; CDR3aa: CASSESGGNSPLHF
abundance: NA; j_gene: TRBJ1-1; d_gene: TRBD1; v_gene: TRBV6-5; CDR3nt: TGTGCCAGCAGTTCTAGGACAGGGGGGTGGAACACTGAAGCTTTCTTT; CDR3aa: CASSSRTGGWNTEAFF
abundance: NA; j_gene: TRBJ1-2; d_gene: NA; v_gene: TRBV3-1/TRBV3-2; CDR3nt: TGTGCCAGCAGCCAACAGGGATTAGGCTATGGCTACACCTTC; CDR3aa: CASSQQGLGYGYTF
abundance: NA; j_gene: TRBJ1-2; d_gene: TRBD1; v_gene: TRBV6-5; CDR3nt: TGTGCCAGCAGTTCCCCAGGACAGGGGGGCTATGGCTACACCTTC; CDR3aa: CASSSPGQGGYGYTF
abundance: once; j_gene: TRBJ1-2; d_gene: NA; v_gene: TRBV27; CDR3nt: TGTGCCAGCAGTTTACGGAGGGGCGCTGGCTACACCTTC; CDR3aa: CASSLRRGAGYTF
abundance: NA; j_gene: TRBJ2-7; d_gene: TRBD1; v_gene: TRBV2; CDR3nt: TGTGCCAGCCTTACCGGGACAGGGGGGAGGGGGCAGTACTTC; CDR3aa: CASLTGTGGRGQYF
abundance: NA; j_gene: TRBJ2-3; d_gene: TRBD2; v_gene: TRBV7-9; CDR3nt: TGTGCCGCTTCGGCGGGAGACCCCACAGATACGCAGTATTTT; CDR3aa: CAASAGDPTDTQYF
abundance: NA; j_gene: TRBJ2-5; d_gene: NA; v_gene: TRBV5-1; CDR3nt: TGCGCCAGCAGCTTGACGGCAGGGGAAGAGACCCAGTACTTC; CDR3aa: CASSLTAGEETQYF
abundance: NA; j_gene: TRBJ2-5; d_gene: NA; v_gene: TRBV3-1/TRBV3-2; CDR3nt: TGTGCCAGCAGCCCTAACCCTAGTGCCCAAGAGACCCAGTACTTC; CDR3aa: CASSPNPSAQETQYF
abundance: NA; j_gene: TRBJ2-3; d_gene: TRBD2; v_gene: TRBV4-1; CDR3nt: TGCGCCAGCAGCCAGCGGACTAGCGGGAGTGGAGATACGCAGTATTTT; CDR3aa: CASSQRTSGSGDTQYF
abundance: NA; j_gene: TRBJ2-5; d_gene: TRBD1; v_gene: TRBV6-9; CDR3nt: TGTGCCAGCAGTTCCGGGACAGCACAAGAGACCCAGTACTTC; CDR3aa: CASSSGTAQETQYF
abundance: NA; j_gene: TRBJ2-1; d_gene: TRBD2; v_gene: TRBV7-8; CDR3nt: TGTGCCAGCAGCTTAATCTTTGGTGCTAGCGGAGGGAATGAGCAGTTCTTC; CDR3aa: CASSLIFGASGGNEQFF
abundance: NA; j_gene: TRBJ2-5; d_gene: NA; v_gene: TRBV6-5; CDR3nt: TGTGCCAGCAGTCACGACAGGTACCAAGAGACCCAGTACTTC; CDR3aa: CASSHDRYQETQYF
abundance: NA; j_gene: TRBJ2-2; d_gene: NA; v_gene: TRBV6-5; CDR3nt: TGTGCCAGCAGTTACTCGGTCCTCTTCGGCGGGGAGCTGTTTTTT; CDR3aa: CASSYSVLFGGELFF
abundance: NA; j_gene: TRBJ1-2; d_gene: TRBD1; v_gene: TRBV10-3; CDR3nt: TGTGCCATCAGAGGGACAGGGGTTGACTATGGCTACACCTTC; CDR3aa: CAIRGTGVDYGYTF
abundance: NA; j_gene: TRBJ1-1; d_gene: TRBD1; v_gene: TRBV7-9; CDR3nt: TGTGCCAGCAGCTCTCACAGGGGTTCGAACACTGAAGCTTTCTTT; CDR3aa: CASSSHRGSNTEAFF
abundance: NA; j_gene: TRBJ2-5; d_gene: NA; v_gene: TRBV3-1/TRBV3-2; CDR3nt: TGTGCCAGCAGCCAAGAGGCGGAGGCCGACCAAGAGACCCAGTACTTC; CDR3aa: CASSQEAEADQETQYF
abundance: NA; j_gene: TRBJ1-1; d_gene: TRBD1; v_gene: TRBV7-8; CDR3nt: TGTGCCAGCAGTTTTTCCACAGGGGGCCGGGCTGAAGCTTTCTTT; CDR3aa: CASSFSTGGRAEAFF
abundance: NA; j_gene: TRBJ2-1; d_gene: NA; v_gene: TRBV3-1/TRBV3-2; CDR3nt: TGTGCCAGCAGCCGGACAGTTACCTACAATGAGCAGTTCTTC; CDR3aa: CASSRTVTYNEQFF
abundance: NA; j_gene: TRBJ1-5; d_gene: NA; v_gene: TRBV4-1; CDR3nt: TGCGCCAGCAGCCAGTATCTAGGCCAGCCCCAGCATTTT; CDR3aa: CASSQYLGQPQHF
abundance: NA; j_gene: TRBJ2-3; d_gene: NA; v_gene: TRBV9; CDR3nt: TGTGCCAGCAGCGTAAGGGGGACTACACTCACAGATACGCAGTATTTT; CDR3aa: CASSVRGTTLTDTQYF
abundance: NA; j_gene: TRBJ2-7; d_gene: TRBD1; v_gene: TRBV6-5; CDR3nt: TGTGCCAGCAGTTACCGGCAGGGGGCCCGTAACGAGCAGTACTTC; CDR3aa: CASSYRQGARNEQYF
abundance: NA; j_gene: TRBJ1-6; d_gene: TRBD1; v_gene: TRBV6-5; CDR3nt: TGTGCCAGCAGTTACTCGAGGGACAGGGTTAATTCACCCCTCCACTTT; CDR3aa: CASSYSRDRVNSPLHF
abundance: once; j_gene: TRBJ2-3; d_gene: TRBD1; v_gene: TRBV6-2/TRBV6-3; CDR3nt: TGTGCCAGCAGTTACTCGACGAGGGGGCTACAGAGGACGCAGTATTTT; CDR3aa: CASSYSTRGLQRTQYF
abundance: NA; j_gene: TRBJ2-7; d_gene: NA; v_gene: TRBV18; CDR3nt: TGTGCCAGCTCACCACCAGCGACAGCGAACTACGAGCAGTACTTC; CDR3aa: CASSPPATANYEQYF
abundance: NA; j_gene: TRBJ1-3; d_gene: TRBD1; v_gene: TRBV6-5; CDR3nt: TGTGCCAGCAGGGACAGGGGTCCTGGAAACACCATATATTTT; CDR3aa: CASRDRGPGNTIYF
abundance: once; j_gene: TRBJ1-1; d_gene: NA; v_gene: TRBV18; CDR3nt: TGTGCCAGCTTGTCAGCAGGCGCGATGAACACTGAAGCTTTCTTT; CDR3aa: CASLSAGAMNTEAFF
abundance: once; j_gene: TRBJ1-2; d_gene: TRBD1; v_gene: TRBV5-6; CDR3nt: TGTGCCAGTCAGCAGACAGGGTCGTTCTATGGCTACACCTTC; CDR3aa: CASQQTGSFYGYTF